This TCR beta chain was profiled in a study of blood T cell repertoires in COVID-19. Study-level information: The origin of the acute and convalescent COVID-19 samples was the United States, Italy and Spain. T cells, B-cell-depleted T cells, or PBMCs provided the cDNA or gDNA that served as material.

Per the original methods: Nucleated cell number was recorded as an estimate derived from reference gene primer amplification. This table comes from immunoSEQ multiplex PCR, and its TCRdb copy is limited to in-frame clones, with some not included. V and J calls and clone size follow that table, whereas D and trimming were derived from the DNA. The repertoire consists of about 82,000 clones, with about 85% occurring once and the leading ten covering 18%. Trimming cost V 5 bases and J 5 bases; bases outside gene matches: 2. Germline lookup yields CDR1 MNHEY and CDR2 SVGAGI. The CDR3 covers 12 residues. What was sequenced was peripheral blood. This receptor was taken from a man at least 80 years old with active or convalescent COVID-19. The rearrangement joins TRBV6-5 to TRBJ2-7; TRBD1 matches at 8 bases. CDR3 bases: TGTGCCAGCAGTAGACAGGGGAACGAGCAGTACGTC. Translated, it gives CASSRQGNEQYV.